The rows below give T cell receptor beta chains drawn from one sample of a study of identifying expanded T cells in peripheral blood. Sequencing was performed with immunoSEQ multiplex PCR; in TCRdb, only in-frame clones are kept and a portion is missing. The repertoire includes approximately 130,000 clones, approximately 80% of them detected once, and 3.3% sits in the top ten. The sample comprised blood. These receptors all come from a person aged 18-69 years in good health. CDR3s include the opening cysteine and the closing phenylalanine or tryptophan. Fields, in order: V gene, J gene, clone size, D gene, CDR3 protein, CDR3 DNA. The D gene is left open where the match is weak. Not every row has a clone size; where given, it reads once, few, many or a size class.

TRBV6-6,TRBJ1-1,NA,NA,CASSLGQNTEAFF,TGTGCCAGCAGCCTCGGACAGAACACTGAAGCTTTCTTT
TRBV7-2,TRBJ1-1,NA,TRBD1,CASSLGTGTEAFF,TGTGCCAGCAGCTTAGGGACAGGGACTGAAGCTTTCTTT
TRBV5-1,TRBJ2-7,NA,TRBD1,CASSARQGGYEQYF,TGCGCCAGCAGCGCGAGACAGGGTGGCTACGAGCAGTACTTC
TRBV6-1,TRBJ1-5,NA,NA,CASSETLEPPNQPQHF,TGTGCCAGCAGTGAAACCTTGGAACCCCCGAATCAGCCCCAGCATTTT
TRBV6-5,TRBJ2-7,NA,NA,CASSYRTIGYEQYF,TGTGCCAGCAGTTACAGGACTATCGGCTACGAGCAGTACTTC
TRBV7-8,TRBJ2-1,NA,TRBD2,CASSLGGSGSSYNEQFF,TGTGCCAGCAGCTTAGGGGGCAGCGGGAGCTCCTACAATGAGCAGTTCTTC
TRBV11-2,TRBJ2-7,many,NA,CASRHRDQSYEQYF,TGTGCCAGCAGACACAGGGACCAAAGCTACGAGCAGTACTTC
TRBV12-5,TRBJ2-5,NA,NA,CASGLVLGTGETQYF,TGTGCTAGTGGTTTGGTACTTGGGACGGGAGAGACCCAGTACTTC
TRBV30,TRBJ1-1,few,NA,CAWSVTGPEAFF,TGTGCCTGGAGTGTAACGGGTCCTGAAGCTTTCTTT
TRBV7-2,TRBJ2-2,NA,NA,CASSPQAGINTGELFF,TGTGCCAGCAGCCCCCAAGCGGGCATCAACACCGGGGAGCTGTTTTTT